One and the same sample provided the 7 T cell receptor beta chains below, sequenced in a study of T cells in Graves' hyperthyroidism and ophthalmopathy. RNA transcripts gave rise to amplified TCR beta CDR3 regions. HTBI primers were employed in a first-round RT-PCR of the TCR CDR3. TCRdb passed the multiplex PCR reads through MiXCR, listing each CDR3 protein once. The sample holds 550,000 to 850,000 distinct CDR3 sequences, roughly a sixth seen once. Sequencing used blood. All receptors come from a woman aged 50 to 65 with Graves' hyperthyroidism that later progressed to Graves' ophthalmopathy.

The V gene is TRBV12-3 or TRBV12-4, the J gene TRBJ2-7, with 9 bases lining up with TRBD2. V was clipped by 6 bases and J by 0 bases; unmatched bases: 6. The CDR3 contains 15 residues. CDR3 sequence reads: CASRSSGVNSYEQYF. In DNA form, the CDR3 reads TGTGCCAGCAGGTCTAGCGGGGTGAACTCCTACGAGCAGTACTTC.

This clonotype has ten or more counts. V and J are TRBV9 and TRBJ2-3; 10 bases are a match to TRBD2. V trimming: 0 bases; J trimming: 6 bases; junction bases outside the gene matches: 7. The germline V gene encodes CDR1 SGDLS and CDR2 YYNGEE. This CDR3 spans 16 amino acids. The DNA for the CDR3 is TGTGCCAGCAGCGTAGCTGTGCTAGCGGGGGACGATACGCAGTATTTT. Translated: CASSVAVLAGDDTQYF.

V and J are TRBV6-2 or TRBV6-3 and TRBJ1-2; D is undetermined. The CDR3 spans 14 residues. CDR1 and CDR2 from the germline V gene are MNHEY and SVGEGT. The V end was cut by 2 bases, the J end by 8 bases, with 15 bases between. This chain's CDR3 is CASSYMRERGGYTF. The DNA for the CDR3 is TGTGCCAGCAGTTACATGAGGGAAAGAGGCGGCTACACCTTC.

This chain uses TRBV6-5 with TRBJ1-2; tentative D call: TRBD1 (5 bases). Germline V gene lookup returns CDR1 MNHEY and CDR2 SVGAGI. The CDR3 is 17 residues long. V shed 3 bases and J shed 6 bases, with 23 bases lying between them. This chain's CDR3 is CASSYEAGSSLWHGYTF. The CDR3 bases are TGTGCCAGCAGTTATGAGGCAGGGTCCTCCCTTTGGCATGGCTACACCTTC.

The CDR3 DNA reads TGTGCCAGCAGCGTAGATTTAGGGAACTACGAGCAGTACTTC. Translation gives CASSVDLGNYEQYF. The genes are TRBV9 and TRBJ2-7; D unclear. Trimming took off 0 bases at V and 3 bases at J, with 10 bases between the two ends. Per germline, CDR1 SGDLS and CDR2 YYNGEE. The length of the CDR3 is 14 residues.

This clonotype was observed many times. The J gene is TRBJ2-1, the V gene TRBV18, with TRBD2 matching 8 bases. CDR3 length: 18 amino acids. The germline gives CDR1 KGHSH, CDR2 LQKENI. J gave up 0 bases and V 3 bases, and 10 bases lay outside the gene matches. CDR3 coding DNA: TGTGCCAGCTCACCGGACAGCGGGGGTGGGGGCTCCTACAATGAGCAGTTCTTC. Encoded protein: CASSPDSGGGGSYNEQFF.

V usage is TRBV6-1 and J usage is TRBJ2-1; D gene uncertain. The CDR3 is made up of 14 amino acids. From germline, CDR1 is MNHNS and CDR2 SASEGT. Trimming left V 0 bases short and J 6 bases short, with 9 bases between. CDR3 bases: TGTGCCAGCAGTGAAGCGCTTCGTGGCAATGAGCAGTTCTTC. It yields the protein CASSEALRGNEQFF.